The present TCR beta chain was sequenced within a study of blood T cell repertoires in COVID-19. Background on the study: Sites in the United States, Italy and Spain provided acute and convalescent COVID-19 samples.

In the original analysis: Cell counts per sample came from amplifying reference gene primers. Assay: immunoSEQ multiplex PCR; the TCRdb copy retains only in-frame clones and omits some. V and J calls and clone size come straight from that table; D and trimming were deduced from the DNA. The sample has about 21,000 clones, under 90% seen once. The germline V gene has CDR1 KGHSH and CDR2 LQKENI. The V gene lost 3 bases and the J gene lost 5 bases, with 13 bases spanning the gap. CDR3 size: 14 residues. The sequence was collected from a human donor in a cohort sampled during active COVID-19. Sequencing was carried out using peripheral blood. The V gene is TRBV18, the J gene TRBJ1-1; possibly TRBD1 for D (5 bases). The CDR3 protein is CASSPGQGRTEAFF. CDR3 sequence (DNA): TGTGCCAGCTCACCGGGGCAGGGCCGGACTGAAGCTTTCTTT. Using reference TRBV18 and TRBJ1-1 for the parts outside the CDR3, the full variable domain is NAGVMQNPRHLVRRRGQEARLRCSPMKGHSHVYWYRQLPEEGLKFMVYLQKENIIDESGMPKERFSAEFPKEGPSILRIQQVVRGDSAAYFCASSPGQGRTEAFFGQGTRLTVV.